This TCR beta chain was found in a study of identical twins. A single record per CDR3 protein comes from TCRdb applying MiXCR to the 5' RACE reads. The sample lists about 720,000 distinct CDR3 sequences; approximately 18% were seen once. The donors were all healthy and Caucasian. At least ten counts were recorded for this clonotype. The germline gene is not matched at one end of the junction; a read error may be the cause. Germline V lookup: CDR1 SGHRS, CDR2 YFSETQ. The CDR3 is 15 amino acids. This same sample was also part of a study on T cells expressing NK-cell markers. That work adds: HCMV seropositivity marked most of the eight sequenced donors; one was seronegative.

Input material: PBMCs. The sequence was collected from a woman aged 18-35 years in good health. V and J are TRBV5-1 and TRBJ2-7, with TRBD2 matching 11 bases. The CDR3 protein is CASSLAGGPSYEQYF. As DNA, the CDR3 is TGTGCCAGCAGCTTAGCGGGGGGGCCCTCCTACGAGCAGTACTTC.